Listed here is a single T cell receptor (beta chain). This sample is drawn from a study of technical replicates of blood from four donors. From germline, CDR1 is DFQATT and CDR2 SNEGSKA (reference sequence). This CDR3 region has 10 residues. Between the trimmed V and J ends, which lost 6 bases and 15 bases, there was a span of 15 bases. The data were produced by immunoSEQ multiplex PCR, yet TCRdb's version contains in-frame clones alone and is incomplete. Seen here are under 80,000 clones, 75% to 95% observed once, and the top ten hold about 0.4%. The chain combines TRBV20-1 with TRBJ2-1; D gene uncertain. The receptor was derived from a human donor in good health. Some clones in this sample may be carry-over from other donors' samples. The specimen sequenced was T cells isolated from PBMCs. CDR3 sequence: CSAQTPFSFF. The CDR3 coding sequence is TGCAGTGCGCAGACTCCCTTCTCGTTCTTC.